This TCR beta chain was sequenced during a study of T cell repertoires in cytomegalovirus infection. V was trimmed by 6 bases and J by 0 bases, leaving 17 bases between them. This CDR3 has 16 amino acids. This clonotype was seen many times. Using its own MiXCR run on the reads, TCRdb lists one record per CDR3 protein. The profile shows under 350,000 distinct CDR3 sequences, approximately 8.9% of them singletons. The sequencing input was PBMCs. This TCR was recovered from a human donor in good health (CMV status not recorded). Some clones in this sample may be carry-over from other donors' samples. The chain carries TRBV12-3 or TRBV12-4 and TRBJ1-2, with a weak D call TRBD1 (5 bases). The CDR3 coding sequence is TGTGCCAGCAGGCGCCAGGGCAGTAGCTCTAACTATGGCTACACCTTC. It translates to CASRRQGSSSNYGYTF.